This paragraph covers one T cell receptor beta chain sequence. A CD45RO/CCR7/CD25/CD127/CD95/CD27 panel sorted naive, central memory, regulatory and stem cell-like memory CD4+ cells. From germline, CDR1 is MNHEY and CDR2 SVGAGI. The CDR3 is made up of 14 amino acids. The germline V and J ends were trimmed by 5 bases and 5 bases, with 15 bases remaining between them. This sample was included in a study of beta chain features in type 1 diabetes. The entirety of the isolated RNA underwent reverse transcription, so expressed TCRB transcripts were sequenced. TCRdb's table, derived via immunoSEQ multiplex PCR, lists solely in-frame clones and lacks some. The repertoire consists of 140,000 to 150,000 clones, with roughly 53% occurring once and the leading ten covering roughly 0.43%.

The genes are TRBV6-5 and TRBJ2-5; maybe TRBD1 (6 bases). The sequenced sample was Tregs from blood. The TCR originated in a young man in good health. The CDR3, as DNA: TGTGCCAGCAGTCCCTTCCAGGGGAAGGAGACCCAGTACTTC. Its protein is CASSPFQGKETQYF.